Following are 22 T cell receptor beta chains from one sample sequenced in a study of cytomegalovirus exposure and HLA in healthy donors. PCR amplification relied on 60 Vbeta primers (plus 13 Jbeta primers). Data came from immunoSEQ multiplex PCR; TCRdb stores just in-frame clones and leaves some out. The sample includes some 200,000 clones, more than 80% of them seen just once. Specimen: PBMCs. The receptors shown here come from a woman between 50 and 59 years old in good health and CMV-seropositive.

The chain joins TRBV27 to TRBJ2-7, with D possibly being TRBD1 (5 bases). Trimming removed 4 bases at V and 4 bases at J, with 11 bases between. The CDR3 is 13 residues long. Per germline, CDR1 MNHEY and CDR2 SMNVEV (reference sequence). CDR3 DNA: TGTGCCAGCAGTTCAGAAACAGGATACGAGCAGTACTTC. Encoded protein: CASSSETGYEQYF.

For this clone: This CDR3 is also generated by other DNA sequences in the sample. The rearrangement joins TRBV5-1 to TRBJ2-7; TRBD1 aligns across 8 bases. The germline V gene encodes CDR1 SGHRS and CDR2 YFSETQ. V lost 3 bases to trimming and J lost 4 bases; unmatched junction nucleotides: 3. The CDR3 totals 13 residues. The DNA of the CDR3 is TGCGCCAGCAGCTCCGGACAGGGTTACGAGCAGTACTTC. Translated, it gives CASSSGQGYEQYF.

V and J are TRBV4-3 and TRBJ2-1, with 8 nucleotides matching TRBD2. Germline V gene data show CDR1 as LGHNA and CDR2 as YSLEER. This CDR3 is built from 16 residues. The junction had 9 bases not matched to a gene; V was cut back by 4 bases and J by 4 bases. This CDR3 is CASSLTRLAQYNEQFF. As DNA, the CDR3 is TGCGCCAGCAGCCTAACCCGACTAGCGCAGTACAATGAGCAGTTCTTC.

The CDR3 here is CASSSGLAGEIQETQYF. CDR3 nucleotides: TGTGCCAGCAGCTCGGGACTAGCGGGGGAGATTCAAGAGACCCAGTACTTC. This chain joins TRBV11-2 and TRBJ2-5; 14 bases are shared with TRBD2. Germline CDR1 SGHAT, CDR2 FQNNGV. With 4 bases clipped from V and 2 bases from J, the junction kept 6 bases outside the gene matches. The CDR3 loop spans 17 amino acids.

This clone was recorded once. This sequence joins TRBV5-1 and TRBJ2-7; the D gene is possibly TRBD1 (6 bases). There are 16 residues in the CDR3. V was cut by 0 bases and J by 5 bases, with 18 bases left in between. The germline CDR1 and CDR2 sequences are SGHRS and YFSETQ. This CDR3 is CASSLAPGQGQNEQYF. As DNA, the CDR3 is TGCGCCAGCAGCTTGGCCCCCGGTCAGGGGCAGAACGAGCAGTACTTC.

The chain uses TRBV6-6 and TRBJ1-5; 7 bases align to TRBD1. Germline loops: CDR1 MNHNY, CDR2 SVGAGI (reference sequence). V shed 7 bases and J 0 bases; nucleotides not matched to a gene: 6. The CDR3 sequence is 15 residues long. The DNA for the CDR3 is TGTGCCAGCACTACTACAGGGGATAGCAATCAGCCCCAGCATTTT. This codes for CASTTTGDSNQPQHF.

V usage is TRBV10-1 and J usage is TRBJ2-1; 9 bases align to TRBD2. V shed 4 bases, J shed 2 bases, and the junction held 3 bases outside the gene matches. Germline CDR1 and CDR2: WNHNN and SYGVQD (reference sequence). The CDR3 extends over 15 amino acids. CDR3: CASSALAGTYNEQFF. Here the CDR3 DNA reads TGCGCCAGCAGTGCCCTAGCGGGGACCTACAATGAGCAGTTCTTC.

CDR3 protein: CSDRTGGDTEAFF. For the CDR3, the DNA is TGCAGCGATCGGACAGGGGGGGACACTGAAGCTTTCTTT. The V call is TRBV29-1, the J call TRBJ1-1, with 10 bases lining up with TRBD1. V trimming: 7 bases; J trimming: 3 bases; junction bases outside the gene matches: 5. This CDR3 has 13 amino acids. Germline loops: CDR1 SQVTM, CDR2 ANQGSEA.

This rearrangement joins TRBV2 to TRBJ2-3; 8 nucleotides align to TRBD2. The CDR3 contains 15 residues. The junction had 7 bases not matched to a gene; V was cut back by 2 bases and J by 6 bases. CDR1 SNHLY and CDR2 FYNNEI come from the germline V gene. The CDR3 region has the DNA TGTGCCAGCAGTGAATGGGGACTAGACGGTGATACGCAGTATTTT. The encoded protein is CASSEWGLDGDTQYF.

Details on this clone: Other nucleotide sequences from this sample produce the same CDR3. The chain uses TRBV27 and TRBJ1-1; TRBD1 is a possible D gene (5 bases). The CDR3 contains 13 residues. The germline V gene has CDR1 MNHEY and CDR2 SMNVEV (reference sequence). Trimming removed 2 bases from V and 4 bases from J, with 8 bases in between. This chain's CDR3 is CASSLRGSTEAFF. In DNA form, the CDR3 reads TGTGCCAGCAGTTTACGGGGGAGCACTGAAGCTTTCTTT.

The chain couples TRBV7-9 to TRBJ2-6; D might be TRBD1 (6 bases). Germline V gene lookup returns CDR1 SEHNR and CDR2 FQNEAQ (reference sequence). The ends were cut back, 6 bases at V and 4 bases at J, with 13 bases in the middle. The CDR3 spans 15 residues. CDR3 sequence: CASSSDRSGANVLTF. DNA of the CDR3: TGTGCCAGCAGTTCGGACAGATCCGGGGCCAACGTCCTGACTTTC.

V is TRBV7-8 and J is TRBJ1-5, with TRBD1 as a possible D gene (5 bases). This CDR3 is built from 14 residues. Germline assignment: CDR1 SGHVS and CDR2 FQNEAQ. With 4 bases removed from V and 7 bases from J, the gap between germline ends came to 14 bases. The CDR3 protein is CASSSQGPRQPQHF. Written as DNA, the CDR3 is TGTGCCAGCAGCTCCCAGGGCCCCAGGCAGCCCCAGCATTTT.

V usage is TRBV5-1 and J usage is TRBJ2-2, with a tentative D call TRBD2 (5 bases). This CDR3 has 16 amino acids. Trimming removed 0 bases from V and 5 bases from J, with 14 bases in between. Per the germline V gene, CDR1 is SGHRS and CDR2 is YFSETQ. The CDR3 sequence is CASSLERSGLTGELFF. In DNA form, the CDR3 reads TGCGCCAGCAGCTTGGAGCGGTCGGGTCTTACCGGGGAGCTGTTTTTT.

CDR3 protein: CAISESMAGAAEAFF. CDR3 bases: TGTGCCATCAGTGAGTCGATGGCGGGGGCGGCTGAAGCTTTCTTT. The chain combines TRBV10-3 with TRBJ1-1, with a tentative D call TRBD1 (6 bases). This CDR3 is 15 amino acids long. V lost 0 bases to trimming and J lost 6 bases, with 14 bases between them. Germline V lookup: CDR1 ENHRY, CDR2 SYGVKD.

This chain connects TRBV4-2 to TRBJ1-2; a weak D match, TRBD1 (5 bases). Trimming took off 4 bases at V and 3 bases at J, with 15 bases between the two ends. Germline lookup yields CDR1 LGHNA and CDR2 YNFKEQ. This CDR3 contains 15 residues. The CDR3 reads CASSPPDNPYYGYTF. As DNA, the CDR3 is TGTGCCAGCAGCCCTCCGGACAACCCGTACTATGGCTACACCTTC.

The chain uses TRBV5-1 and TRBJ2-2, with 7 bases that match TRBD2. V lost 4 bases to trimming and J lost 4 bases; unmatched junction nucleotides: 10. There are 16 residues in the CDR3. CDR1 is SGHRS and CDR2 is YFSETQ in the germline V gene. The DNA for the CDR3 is TGCGCCAGCAGCCTCCAAGAAAGCGGGGTCACCGGGGAGCTGTTTTTT. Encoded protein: CASSLQESGVTGELFF.

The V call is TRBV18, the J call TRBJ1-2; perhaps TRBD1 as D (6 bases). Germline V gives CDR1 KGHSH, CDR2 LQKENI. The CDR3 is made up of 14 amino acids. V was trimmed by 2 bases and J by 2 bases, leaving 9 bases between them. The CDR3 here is CASSPMQGNYGYTF. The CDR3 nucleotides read TGTGCCAGCTCACCAATGCAGGGGAACTATGGCTACACCTTC.

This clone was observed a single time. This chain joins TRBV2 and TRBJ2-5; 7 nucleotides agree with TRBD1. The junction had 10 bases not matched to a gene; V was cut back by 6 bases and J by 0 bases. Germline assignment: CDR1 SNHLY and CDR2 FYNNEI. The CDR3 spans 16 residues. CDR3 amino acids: CASSAPGQPYQETQYF. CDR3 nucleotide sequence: TGTGCCAGCAGCGCCCCGGGACAGCCGTACCAAGAGACCCAGTACTTC.

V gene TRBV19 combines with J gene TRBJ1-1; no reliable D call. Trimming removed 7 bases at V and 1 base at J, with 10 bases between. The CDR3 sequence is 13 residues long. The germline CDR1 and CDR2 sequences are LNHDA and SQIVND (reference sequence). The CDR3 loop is CASKEGGNTEAFF. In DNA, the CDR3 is TGTGCCAGTAAAGAAGGAGGGAACACTGAAGCTTTCTTT.

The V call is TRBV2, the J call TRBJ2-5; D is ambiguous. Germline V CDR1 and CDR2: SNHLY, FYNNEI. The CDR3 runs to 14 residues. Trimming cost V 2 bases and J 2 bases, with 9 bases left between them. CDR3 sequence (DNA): TGTGCCAGCAGTGAACTTACAGAACAAGAGACCCAGTACTTC. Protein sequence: CASSELTEQETQYF.

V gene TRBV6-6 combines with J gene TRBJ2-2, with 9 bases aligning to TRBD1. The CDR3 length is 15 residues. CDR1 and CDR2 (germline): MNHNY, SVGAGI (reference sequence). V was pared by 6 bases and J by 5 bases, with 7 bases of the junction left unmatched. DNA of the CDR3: TGTGCCAGCAGCCGACCGGGACAGGGTACCGGGGAGCTGTTTTTT. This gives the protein CASSRPGQGTGELFF.

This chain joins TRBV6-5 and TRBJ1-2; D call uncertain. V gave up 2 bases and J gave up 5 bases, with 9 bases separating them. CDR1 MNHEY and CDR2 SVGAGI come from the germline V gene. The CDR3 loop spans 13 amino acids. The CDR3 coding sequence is TGTGCCAGCAGTTACGTGGGGAGGTATGGCTACACCTTC. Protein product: CASSYVGRYGYTF.